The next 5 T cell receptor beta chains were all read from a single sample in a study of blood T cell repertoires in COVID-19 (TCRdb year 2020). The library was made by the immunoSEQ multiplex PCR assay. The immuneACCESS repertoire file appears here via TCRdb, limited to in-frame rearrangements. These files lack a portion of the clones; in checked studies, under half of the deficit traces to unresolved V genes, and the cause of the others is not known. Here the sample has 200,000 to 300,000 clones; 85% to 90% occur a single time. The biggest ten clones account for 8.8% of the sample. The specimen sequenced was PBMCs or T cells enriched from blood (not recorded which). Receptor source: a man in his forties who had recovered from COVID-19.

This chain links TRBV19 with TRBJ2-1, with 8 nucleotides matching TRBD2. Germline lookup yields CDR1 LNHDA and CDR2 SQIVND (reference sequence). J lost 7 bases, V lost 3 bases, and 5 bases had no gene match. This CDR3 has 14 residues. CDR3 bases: TGTGCCAGTAGTATCCCCGCTAGCGGGAATGAGCAGTTCTTC. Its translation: CASSIPASGNEQFF.

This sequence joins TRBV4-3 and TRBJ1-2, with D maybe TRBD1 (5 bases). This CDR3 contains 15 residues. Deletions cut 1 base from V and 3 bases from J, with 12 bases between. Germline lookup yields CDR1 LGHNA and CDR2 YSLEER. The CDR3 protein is CASSQGTREDYGYTF. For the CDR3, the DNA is TGCGCCAGCAGCCAAGGGACACGGGAGGACTATGGCTACACCTTC.

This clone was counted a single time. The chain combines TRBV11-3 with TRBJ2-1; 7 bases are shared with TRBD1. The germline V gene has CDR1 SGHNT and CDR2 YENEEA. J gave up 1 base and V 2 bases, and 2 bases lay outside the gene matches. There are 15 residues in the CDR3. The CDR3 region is CASSLLQGSYNEQFF. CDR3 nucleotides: TGTGCCAGCAGCTTATTACAGGGGTCCTACAATGAGCAGTTCTTC.

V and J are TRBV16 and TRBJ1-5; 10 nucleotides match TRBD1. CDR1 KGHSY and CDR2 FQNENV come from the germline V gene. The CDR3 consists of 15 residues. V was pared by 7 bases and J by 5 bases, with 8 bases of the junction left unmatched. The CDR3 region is CASTRGTGVYQPQHF. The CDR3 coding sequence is TGTGCCAGCACCAGGGGGACAGGGGTCTATCAGCCCCAGCATTTT.

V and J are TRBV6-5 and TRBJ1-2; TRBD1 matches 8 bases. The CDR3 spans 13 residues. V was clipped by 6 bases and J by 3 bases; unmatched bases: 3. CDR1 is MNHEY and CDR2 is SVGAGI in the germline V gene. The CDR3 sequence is CASSETGDYGYTF. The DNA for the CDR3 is TGTGCCAGCAGCGAGACAGGGGACTATGGCTACACCTTC.